The 27 T cell receptor beta chains below all came from one sample that was sequenced in a study of cytomegalovirus exposure and HLA in healthy donors. 60 Vbeta and 13 Jbeta primers were used in PCR. Assay: immunoSEQ multiplex PCR; the TCRdb copy retains only in-frame clones and omits some. The sample carries roughly 80,000 clones, approximately 66% recorded once. The source material was PBMCs. Every receptor here comes from a male donor in good health and CMV-seropositive.

The J gene is TRBJ2-7, the V gene TRBV4-1; the D is unclear. V lost 1 base and J lost 7, with 14 bases in between. This CDR3 region has 14 residues. Germline-derived CDR1 and CDR2 are MGHRA and YSYEKL. The CDR3 here is CASSQVRLTREQYF. CDR3 DNA sequence: TGCGCCAGCAGCCAAGTACGCCTTACGAGGGAGCAGTACTTC.

The chain couples TRBV6-1 to TRBJ2-7, with 7 bases matching TRBD1. Germline CDR1 reads MNHNS; CDR2 reads SASEGT. The CDR3 spans 13 residues. The V segment lost 5 bases and the J segment 7 bases; nucleotides outside the gene matches: 8. CDR3 nucleotides: TGTGCCAGCAGTCGGTCCGGCAGGGGGGAGCAGTACTTC. Translated, it gives CASSRSGRGEQYF.

Concerning this clone itself: Other DNA sequences from this sample encode an identical CDR3 as well. The chain links TRBV18 to TRBJ1-1; 7 nucleotides match TRBD1. The V and J ends lost 0 bases and 2 bases, in that order; junction bases with no gene match: 3. This CDR3 has 15 residues. The germline V gene encodes CDR1 KGHSH and CDR2 LQKENI. The CDR3 reads CASSPPTGFNTEAFF. The CDR3 nucleotides read TGTGCCAGCTCACCACCGACAGGGTTCAACACTGAAGCTTTCTTT.

V is TRBV6-5 and J is TRBJ1-6; possible D gene TRBD1, 5 bases. CDR1 is MNHEY and CDR2 is SVGAGI in the germline V gene. CDR3 length: 16 residues. V lost 0 bases and J lost 7, with 13 bases in between. The CDR3 coding sequence is TGTGCCAGCAGTTACTCGAAGGCAGGGAAGAATTCACCCCTCCACTTT. The encoded protein is CASSYSKAGKNSPLHF.

The chain combines TRBV28 with TRBJ2-7; 8 bases are a match to TRBD1. Losses at the gene ends were 8 bases for V and 4 bases for J; bases not matched to a gene: 10. Germline V lookup: CDR1 MDHEN, CDR2 SYDVKM. There are 14 residues in the CDR3. For the CDR3, the DNA is TGTGCCAGCGGACCTACAGGGGGGCGGTACGAGCAGTACTTC. This encodes CASGPTGGRYEQYF.

The V and J genes are TRBV19 and TRBJ2-7, with D tentatively TRBD1 (6 bases). V dropped 1 base and J dropped 2 bases, with 12 bases sitting between them. The CDR3 spans 15 residues. CDR1 is LNHDA, CDR2 SQIVND, per germline (reference sequence). CDR3 protein: CASSIGWDTTYEQYF. The CDR3 DNA reads TGTGCCAGTAGTATAGGATGGGACACTACCTACGAGCAGTACTTC.

The chain has TRBV14 and TRBJ1-6; D gene uncertain. The V and J ends lost 0 bases and 0 bases respectively, with 9 bases between them. The CDR3 has 17 amino acids. Germline CDR1 is SGHDN and CDR2 is FVKESK. The DNA for the CDR3 is TGTGCCAGCAGCCAAGACAGGCAGAGCTCCTATAATTCACCCCTCCACTTT. It is translated as CASSQDRQSSYNSPLHF.

This clone was picked up a small number of times. This chain links TRBV27 with TRBJ1-5; 7 bases are a match to TRBD1. The V and J ends lost 6 bases and 0 bases, in that order; junction bases with no gene match: 2. This CDR3 is built from 14 residues. Germline CDR1 and CDR2: MNHEY and SMNVEV (reference sequence). The CDR3 DNA sequence: TGTGCCAGCAGAGACAGGGTTAGCAATCAGCCCCAGCATTTT. Amino acid sequence: CASRDRVSNQPQHF.

This clone was seen once. The chain couples TRBV6-1 to TRBJ1-4; unclear D gene. This CDR3 is built from 13 residues. V was cut by 4 bases and J by 8 bases, with 11 bases left in between. Germline CDR1 is MNHNS and CDR2 is SASEGT. CDR3 sequence reads: CASSGLRSEKLFF. CDR3 nucleotide sequence: TGTGCCAGCAGTGGACTCCGGTCGGAAAAACTGTTTTTT.

This clone has only a few counts. V is TRBV7-3 and J is TRBJ2-2; 9 nucleotides line up with TRBD2. Germline CDR1 is SGHTA and CDR2 is FQGTGA. The CDR3 is 16 residues long. With 5 bases clipped from V and 4 bases from J, the junction kept 8 bases outside the gene matches. CDR3 DNA sequence: TGTGCCAGCAGCCGAACCCCGACTAGCGGCACCGGGGAGCTGTTTTTT. It codes for CASSRTPTSGTGELFF.

The sample holds a few counts of this clone. This rearrangement joins TRBV19 to TRBJ1-2, with 7 bases matching TRBD1. The CDR3 is 13 residues long. Losses at the gene ends were 6 bases for V and 3 bases for J; bases not matched to a gene: 4. The V gene's germline CDR1 is LNHDA and CDR2 SQIVND (reference sequence). The CDR3: CASRRQGDYGYTF. The DNA for the CDR3 is TGTGCCAGTAGAAGACAGGGTGACTATGGCTACACCTTC.

This clone occurred a few times. The chain has TRBV15 and TRBJ2-1; 10 nucleotides match TRBD2. Germline loops: CDR1 LNHNV, CDR2 YYDKDF (reference sequence). CDR3 size: 15 residues. The junction had 5 bases not matched to a gene; V was cut back by 5 bases and J by 4 bases. The CDR3 nucleotides read TGTGCCACCAGCTCGGAGCGGGGGGGATACAATGAGCAGTTCTTC. Its protein is CATSSERGGYNEQFF. Variable domain in full (rest from reference TRBV15 and TRBJ2-1): DAMVIQNPRYQVTQFGKPVTLSCSQTLNHNVMYWYQQKSSQAPKLLFHYYDKDFNNEADTPDNFQSRRPNTSFCFLDIRSPGLGDTAMYLCATSSERGGYNEQFFGPGTRLTVL.

V and J are TRBV19 and TRBJ2-1, with 13 bases aligning to TRBD2. The CDR3 sequence is 14 residues long. The germline gives CDR1 LNHDA, CDR2 SQIVND (reference sequence). After removal of 8 bases from V and 4 bases from J, the junction contained 2 bases not matched to a gene. In DNA, the CDR3 is TGTGCCAGTCGGACTAGCGGGGGTTACAATGAGCAGTTCTTC. As protein: CASRTSGGYNEQFF.

There are a few counts of this clone. This sequence joins TRBV6-5 and TRBJ1-3; D not resolved. Germline V gene lookup returns CDR1 MNHEY and CDR2 SVGAGI. The CDR3 totals 13 residues. V was clipped by 4 bases and J by 2 bases, with 6 bases between them. This CDR3 reads CASSFEAGNTIYF. Written as DNA, the CDR3 is TGTGCCAGCAGTTTTGAGGCTGGAAACACCATATATTTT.

The chain carries TRBV19 and TRBJ1-1; D unresolved. The CDR3 is 14 residues long. The germline V gene has CDR1 LNHDA and CDR2 SQIVND (reference sequence). V was trimmed by 6 bases and J by 4 bases, leaving 15 bases between them. In DNA form, the CDR3 reads TGTGCCAGTAGCCCCATGAGGCTGGGCACTGAAGCTTTCTTT. Amino acid sequence: CASSPMRLGTEAFF.

The chain has TRBV7-2 and TRBJ1-5; a possible D gene is TRBD1 (5 bases). Germline V gives CDR1 SGHTA, CDR2 FQGNSA. V dropped 2 bases and J dropped 5 bases, with 7 bases sitting between them. The CDR3 loop spans 13 amino acids. This CDR3 is CASSLTGDQPQHF. The CDR3, as DNA: TGTGCCAGCAGCTTAACGGGGGATCAGCCCCAGCATTTT.

V is TRBV15 and J is TRBJ1-1; maybe TRBD1 (6 bases). V was clipped by 0 bases and J by 4 bases, with 9 bases between them. Germline lookup yields CDR1 LNHNV and CDR2 YYDKDF (reference sequence). CDR3 length: 14 residues. CDR3 bases: TGTGCCACCAGCAGAGATAGGGGGGGCACTGAAGCTTTCTTT. Translated: CATSRDRGGTEAFF.

The chain is built from TRBV7-2 and TRBJ2-7; D is uncertain. Per the germline V gene, CDR1 is SGHTA and CDR2 is FQGNSA. The CDR3 contains 12 residues. The germline V and J ends were trimmed by 5 bases and 9 bases, with 14 bases remaining between them. As DNA, the CDR3 is TGTGCCAGCAGCCCCACTCCATCAGGGCAGTACTTC. Residues: CASSPTPSGQYF.

The chain uses TRBV7-6 and TRBJ1-1; 8 bases are shared with TRBD1. In germline, CDR1 is SGHVS, CDR2 FNYEAQ. This CDR3 has 16 amino acids. J lost 3 bases, V lost 0 bases, and 6 bases had no gene match. CDR3 in amino acids: CASSLAPDREHTEAFF. The DNA of the CDR3 is TGTGCCAGCAGCTTAGCCCCGGACAGGGAGCACACTGAAGCTTTCTTT.

This clone was counted between two and nine times. The V gene is TRBV7-2, the J gene TRBJ1-2; 8 nucleotides align to TRBD1. CDR1 is SGHTA, CDR2 FQGNSA, per germline. The junction had 1 base not matched to a gene; V was cut back by 1 base and J by 3 bases. This CDR3 has 14 amino acids. CDR3 amino acids: CASSLGTGHYGYTF. As DNA, the CDR3 is TGTGCCAGCAGCTTAGGGACAGGGCACTATGGCTACACCTTC.

V gene TRBV10-2 combines with J gene TRBJ2-7; no reliable D call. Germline-derived CDR1 and CDR2 are WSHSY and SAAADI. V was pared by 8 bases and J by 6 bases, with 17 bases between. This CDR3 is 13 amino acids long. The CDR3 loop is CASLTKETGEQYF. The CDR3, as DNA: TGCGCCAGCCTTACAAAGGAGACGGGCGAGCAGTACTTC.

This clone appeared once. The V call is TRBV27, the J call TRBJ2-1; 8 bases are shared with TRBD2. This CDR3 is 15 amino acids long. Germline V gene sequence: CDR1 MNHEY, CDR2 SMNVEV (reference sequence). V was clipped by 8 bases and J by 8 bases; unmatched bases: 14. As DNA, the CDR3 is TGTGCCAGCCGCCTTGGCGCGGGAGGATTATATGAGCAGTTCTTC. Protein product: CASRLGAGGLYEQFF.

This chain connects TRBV2 to TRBJ2-1; TRBD2 matches 10 bases. The CDR3 runs to 14 residues. In germline, CDR1 is SNHLY, CDR2 FYNNEI. V trimming: 3 bases; J trimming: 4 bases; junction bases outside the gene matches: 0. CDR3 coding DNA: TGTGCCAGCAGTGAGGGACTAGCGTACAATGAGCAGTTCTTC. Protein: CASSEGLAYNEQFF.

The V call is TRBV15, the J call TRBJ1-2; 7 bases map to TRBD1. Germline V CDR1 and CDR2: LNHNV, YYDKDF (reference sequence). The CDR3 runs to 14 residues. V was pared by 0 bases and J by 4 bases, with 2 bases of the junction left unmatched. CDR3 in DNA: TGTGCCACCAGCAGAGAGAGACAGGGCTATGGCTACACCTTC. Its protein is CATSRERQGYGYTF.

This chain links TRBV29-1 with TRBJ2-1; 8 nucleotides match TRBD2. Unmatched junction bases numbered 6, after V lost 5 bases and J lost 6 bases. The CDR3 consists of 13 residues. Germline values: CDR1 SQVTM, CDR2 ANQGSEA. CDR3 region: CSVRSGGVNEQFF. DNA of the CDR3: TGCAGCGTTAGGAGCGGGGGAGTCAATGAGCAGTTCTTC.

The V and J genes are TRBV10-3 and TRBJ1-3, with D hard to call. Trimming shortened V by 4 bases and J by 2 bases, and 12 bases separated the two germline ends. The CDR3 length is 15 residues. Germline values: CDR1 ENHRY, CDR2 SYGVKD. The CDR3 region is CAISGAGLTGNTIYF. The CDR3 bases are TGTGCCATCAGTGGCGCAGGACTAACTGGAAACACCATATATTTT.

The chain recombines TRBV6-1 with TRBJ1-1, with 9 positions matching TRBD1. CDR3 size: 15 residues. Trimming took 5 bases from V and 5 from J; bases not matched to a gene: 9. Germline V gives CDR1 MNHNS, CDR2 SASEGT. This chain's CDR3 is CASSSYRGRRTEAFF. DNA of the CDR3: TGTGCCAGCAGTTCCTACAGGGGGCGGAGAACTGAAGCTTTCTTT.